The following is a T cell receptor (beta chain) sequence with its context. This entry is derived from a study of CD8 T cells in Susac syndrome. CDR1 is ENHRY and CDR2 is SYGVKD in the germline V gene. V lost 9 bases to trimming and J lost 1 base, with 12 bases between them. This CDR3 comprises 13 residues. With random hexamers, 0.5 to 1 ug RNA was reverse transcribed. TCRdb recomputed calls from the immunoSEQ multiplex PCR reads with MiXCR, one row per CDR3 protein. Among roughly 120,000 distinct CDR3 sequences listed, around 94% were seen once. The material sequenced was CD4+ T cells from PBMCs. This TCR derives from a human donor with multiple sclerosis. The chain joins TRBV10-3 to TRBJ2-5; D unresolved. The CDR3 nucleotides are TGTGCCATAAGCAGTAGTTTCCAAGAGACCCAGTACTTC. Its protein is CAISSSFQETQYF.